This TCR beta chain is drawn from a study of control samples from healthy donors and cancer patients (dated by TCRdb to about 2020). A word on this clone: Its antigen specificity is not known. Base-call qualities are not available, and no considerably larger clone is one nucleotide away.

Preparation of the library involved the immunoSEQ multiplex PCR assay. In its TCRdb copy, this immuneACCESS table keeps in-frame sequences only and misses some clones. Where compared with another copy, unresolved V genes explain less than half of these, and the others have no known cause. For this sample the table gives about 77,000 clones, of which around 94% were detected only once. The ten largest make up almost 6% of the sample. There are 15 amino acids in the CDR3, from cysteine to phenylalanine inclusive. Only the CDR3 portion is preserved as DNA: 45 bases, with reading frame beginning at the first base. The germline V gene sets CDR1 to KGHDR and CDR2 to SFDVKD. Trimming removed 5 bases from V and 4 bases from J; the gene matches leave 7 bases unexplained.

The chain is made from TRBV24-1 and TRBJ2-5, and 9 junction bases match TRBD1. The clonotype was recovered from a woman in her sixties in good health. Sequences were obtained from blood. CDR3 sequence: CATSGSTGGLETQYF. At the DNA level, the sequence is TGTGCCACCAGTGGTTCCACAGGGGGCCTAGAGACCCAGTACTTC.